This T cell receptor (beta chain) appears in the sequencing data of a study of identical twins. Healthy Caucasians, and only they, were the donors. The CDR3 runs 13 residues. CDR1 and CDR2 from the germline V gene are LGHNA and YSLEER. The V end was cut by 3 bases, the J end by 4 bases, with 9 bases between. Study-level points and caveats: It was possible that invariant MAIT and iNKT cells partly confounded the zero-insertion analyses. Twins' surplus sharing was weaker for beta out-of-frame sequences. Conclusions relied on cross-sectional statistical analysis, not following the same donors.

This clonotype has ten or more counts. Its matching antigen is unknown. Each CDR3 protein gets one entry after TCRdb re-called the 5' RACE reads with MiXCR. The data show approximately 590,000 distinct CDR3 sequences, approximately 9.6% seen once. These records were also assigned to another study, of yellow fever vaccine responses in identical twins.

The sample consisted of PBMCs. The rearrangement links TRBV4-3 to TRBJ1-1, with D uncertain. The receptor was isolated from a woman aged 18 to 35 in good health. The CDR3 DNA follows: TGCGCCAGCAGCCAGGATCCAAGCACTGAAGCTTTCTTT. It encodes CASSQDPSTEAFF.